One sample yielded the 12 T cell receptor beta chains listed below, sequenced in a study of T cell responses to AZD1222 COVID-19 vaccine. Assay used: immunoSEQ multiplex PCR; TCRdb lists only in-frame clones, some missing. The table includes around 130,000 clones, about nine tenths detected once. Specimen: peripheral blood, collected 28 days after the second AZD1222 dose. All receptors derive from an adult who received the AZD1222 COVID-19 vaccine.

This chain connects TRBV7-9 to TRBJ2-3, with 8 nucleotides matching TRBD1. The V gene's germline CDR1 is SEHNR and CDR2 FQNEAQ (reference sequence). This CDR3 is built from 14 residues. Trimming took 3 bases from V and 4 from J; bases not matched to a gene: 3. The CDR3 region has the DNA TGTGCCAGCAGCTTTCCACAGGGGGCAGATACGCAGTATTTT. As protein: CASSFPQGADTQYF.

CDR3 DNA: TGTGCCAGCAGCTCCCCGGGGGCCGGGAGGGAGACCCAGTACTTC. It specifies CASSSPGAGRETQYF. This chain connects TRBV7-8 to TRBJ2-5, with TRBD2 as a possible D gene (7 bases). The CDR3 spans 15 residues. Germline V gene sequence: CDR1 SGHVS, CDR2 FQNEAQ. Trimming stripped 4 bases from V and 5 bases from J, with 17 bases between. The variable domain in full, with the rest retrieved from reference TRBV7-8 and TRBJ2-5, is GAGVSQSPRYKVAKRGQDVALRCDPISGHVSLFWYQQALGQGPEFLTYFQNEAQLDKSGLPSDRFFAERPEGSVSTLKIQRTQQEDSAVYLCASSSPGAGRETQYFGPGTRLLVL.

The chain links TRBV11-3 to TRBJ2-5, with 11 nucleotides matching TRBD2. The CDR3 length is 15 residues. V trimming: 5 bases; J trimming: 4 bases; junction bases outside the gene matches: 6. Germline values: CDR1 SGHNT, CDR2 YENEEA. The CDR3 region is CASSLRLAGIETQYF. The CDR3 DNA reads TGTGCCAGCAGCCTGCGACTAGCGGGGATAGAGACCCAGTACTTC.

The rearrangement joins TRBV5-6 to TRBJ1-3; D uncertain. V was trimmed by 1 base and J by 3 bases, leaving 8 bases between them. The CDR3 consists of 14 residues. Germline CDR1 and CDR2: SGHDT and YYEEEE. In DNA, the CDR3 is TGTGCCAGCAGCTTGCTCGGCCTTGGAAACACCATATATTTT. As protein: CASSLLGLGNTIYF.

The chain couples TRBV23-1 to TRBJ2-7; D is possibly TRBD1 (5 bases). TRBV23-1 is classed as an ORF, of uncertain function. The CDR3 runs to 15 residues. With 3 bases removed from V and 3 bases from J, the gap between germline ends came to 15 bases. CDR3 sequence: CASSQTAYSNYEQYF. CDR3 sequence (DNA): TGCGCCAGCAGTCAGACAGCCTATTCCAACTACGAGCAGTACTTC.

V gene TRBV24-1 combines with J gene TRBJ2-1, with TRBD2 identical over 12 bases. Germline values: CDR1 KGHDR, CDR2 SFDVKD. CDR3 length: 16 amino acids. J gave up 12 bases and V 2 bases, and 10 bases lay outside the gene matches. This chain's CDR3 is CATSDSLAGGPGAQFF. In DNA form, the CDR3 reads TGTGCCACCAGTGATTCGCTAGCGGGGGGGCCTGGCGCGCAGTTCTTC.

The rearrangement links TRBV7-9 to TRBJ1-2; 10 positions agree with TRBD1. CDR3 length: 15 amino acids. J lost 4 bases, V lost 6 bases, and 8 bases had no gene match. Germline V gene sequence: CDR1 SEHNR, CDR2 FQNEAQ (reference sequence). CDR3 region: CASSSDRGQFYGYTF. For the CDR3, the DNA is TGTGCCAGCAGTTCAGACAGGGGGCAATTCTATGGCTACACCTTC.

The V call is TRBV28, the J call TRBJ2-1; possibly TRBD1 for D (5 bases). The V gene's germline CDR1 is MDHEN and CDR2 SYDVKM. V lost 2 bases to trimming and J lost 2 bases, with 10 bases between them. The CDR3 contains 15 residues. CDR3 loop: CASSLQGRTYNEQFF. CDR3 coding DNA: TGTGCCAGCAGTTTACAGGGAAGGACCTACAATGAGCAGTTCTTC.

The J gene is TRBJ2-7, the V gene TRBV5-1, with 7 bases matching TRBD2. Germline V gives CDR1 SGHRS, CDR2 YFSETQ. The CDR3 spans 13 residues. Trimming took 3 bases from V and 3 from J; bases not matched to a gene: 3. CDR3 protein: CASSSGLDYEQYF. CDR3 nucleotides: TGCGCCAGCAGCTCCGGACTAGACTACGAGCAGTACTTC.

The chain carries TRBV11-2 and TRBJ2-7; the D gene could be TRBD1 or TRBD2 (5 bases each). Germline V CDR1 and CDR2: SGHAT, FQNNGV. Trimming took 3 bases from V and 0 from J, leaving 15 bases between them. CDR3 length: 16 residues. The CDR3 coding sequence is TGTGCCAGCAGCTTGGGGACCCTAGGAAGCTCCTACGAGCAGTACTTC. It translates to CASSLGTLGSSYEQYF. The entire variable domain, with the rest obtained from reference TRBV11-2 and TRBJ2-7, is as follows: EAGVAQSPRYKIIEKRQSVAFWCNPISGHATLYWYQQILGQGPKLLIQFQNNGVVDDSQLPKDRFSAERLKGVDSTLKIQPAKLEDSAVYLCASSLGTLGSSYEQYFGPGTRLTVT.

The chain carries TRBV5-5 and TRBJ2-3; D might be TRBD1 or TRBD2, each matching 5 bases. Trimming removed 2 bases at V and 2 bases at J, with 9 bases between. Germline CDR1 reads SGHKS; CDR2 reads YYEKEE (reference sequence). The CDR3 spans 14 residues. The CDR3 nucleotides are TGTGCCAGCAGCTTAGTCGGGGCCACAGATACGCAGTATTTT. This translates into CASSLVGATDTQYF.

The V and J genes are TRBV5-1 and TRBJ2-1; D unclear. Deletions cut 3 bases from V and 9 bases from J, with 13 bases between. Germline CDR1 and CDR2: SGHRS and YFSETQ. The CDR3 is 13 amino acids. CDR3 amino acids: CASSSGVRSEQFF. The DNA of the CDR3 is TGCGCCAGCAGCTCTGGGGTACGGAGTGAGCAGTTCTTC.